Listed below are T cell receptor beta chains from one sample, sequenced in a study of T cells in localized non-small cell lung cancer. Assay used: immunoSEQ multiplex PCR; TCRdb lists only in-frame clones, some missing. Of about 6,400 clones in the sample, 87% were seen once. Sequenced material: peripheral blood, taken before any cancer treatment. The source is a male donor aged 60 or over with stage I lung adenocarcinoma. The CDR3 runs from the conserved cysteine through the conserved F or W. The D gene is left open where the match is weak. Part of the rows lack a size; the others show once, few, many or a class for expanded clones.

>TRBJ2-3|NA|TRBV30|11|NA
TGTGCCTGGAGTGTTAAAGATACGCAGTATTTT
CAWSVKDTQYF
>TRBJ1-2|NA|TRBV4-2|15|NA
TGTGCCAGCAGCCAAGATTTGAGGTTTAGCTATGGCTACACCTTC
CASSQDLRFSYGYTF
>TRBJ2-1|NA|TRBV10-2|15|few
TGCGCCAGCAGCCCCCGAGCGGGCCCCTACAATGAGCAGTTCTTC
CASSPRAGPYNEQFF
>TRBJ2-7|NA|TRBV5-1|15|NA
TGCGCCAGCAGCTTGGTAAGGACGGGTGGAGACGAGCAGTACTTC
CASSLVRTGGDEQYF
>TRBJ1-5|NA|TRBV6-5|15|once
TGTGCCAGCCGTAGCAGGGACAATAGCAATCAGCCCCAGCATTTT
CASRSRDNSNQPQHF
>TRBJ1-4|NA|TRBV5-5|15|NA
TGTGCCAGCAGCTTCGGTCAGGAACGAGCTGAAAAACTGTTTTTT
CASSFGQERAEKLFF
>TRBJ1-1|NA|TRBV4-1|15|NA
TGCGCCAGCAGCCAAGATGGCGGCAGTAACACTGAAGCTTTCTTT
CASSQDGGSNTEAFF
>TRBJ1-4|NA|TRBV6-1|14|NA
TGTGCCAGCAGTGTCAGCGCAACTAATGAAAAACTGTTTTTT
CASSVSATNEKLFF
>TRBJ1-6|NA|TRBV7-3|15|NA
TGTGCCAGCAGCTGGCAGGGGAACGGGGATTCACCCCTCCACTTT
CASSWQGNGDSPLHF
>TRBJ1-1|NA|TRBV19|12|NA
TGTGCCAGCTCCAGAGGGAACACTGAAGCTTTCTTT
CASSRGNTEAFF
>TRBJ2-3|TRBD2|TRBV2|16|NA
TGTGCCAGCAGGCTCTCCGCGGGGGGGAACACAGATACGCAGTATTTT
CASRLSAGGNTDTQYF
>TRBJ2-7|NA|TRBV6-5|12|NA
TGTGCCAGCAGCACCGGGGCCTACGAGCAGTACTTC
CASSTGAYEQYF
>TRBJ1-1|TRBD1|TRBV30|15|NA
TGTGCCTGGAGTTTAGGGACAGGGATGAACACTGAAGCTTTCTTT
CAWSLGTGMNTEAFF
>TRBJ2-1|NA|TRBV25-1|17|NA
TGTGCCAGCAGTGAATATACGTCCCGGTTCTCCTACAATGAGCAGTTCTTC
CASSEYTSRFSYNEQFF
>TRBJ1-6|NA|TRBV18|16|NA
TGTGCCAGCTCACCACCCGGGCGGACTAATAATTCACCCCTCCACTTT
CASSPPGRTNNSPLHF
>TRBJ2-1|TRBD1|TRBV19|16|NA
TGTGCCAGTAGTATAGTCGGACAGGGGACTCACAATGAGCAGTTCTTC
CASSIVGQGTHNEQFF
>TRBJ2-5|TRBD2|TRBV14|13|NA
TGTGCCAGCAGCCAAGATCGGGCGGGAGGGGCGTACTTC
CASSQDRAGGAYF
>TRBJ2-5|NA|TRBV29-1|12|NA
TGCAGCGTTTCCCTGGGGCGAGAGACCCAGTACTTC
CSVSLGRETQYF
>TRBJ2-2|NA|TRBV25-1|14|once
TGTGCCTCTCTCGGGCGGACGAACACCGGGGAGCTGTTTTTT
CASLGRTNTGELFF
>TRBJ2-3|NA|TRBV11-2|14|NA
TGTGCCAGCAGCTTAGGTCTCACTGGGGATACGCAGTATTTT
CASSLGLTGDTQYF
>TRBJ1-4|NA|TRBV11-2|16|NA
TGTGCCAGCAGCTTAATGGGGTCGGGGAGGAATGAAAAACTGTTTTTT
CASSLMGSGRNEKLFF
>TRBJ2-3|TRBD1|TRBV29-1|15|NA
TGCAGCGTTGAAGTTGGGACAGGGTGGACAGATACGCAGTATTTT
CSVEVGTGWTDTQYF
>TRBJ1-1|NA|TRBV29-1|13|NA
TGCAGCGGCCGAGTGGGCAGGGACACTGAATCTTTCTTT
CSGRVGRDTESFF
>TRBJ1-5|NA|TRBV19|15|few
TGTGCCAGTAGTATAGGACAGGTTGGAGGACAGCCCCAGCATTTT
CASSIGQVGGQPQHF
>TRBJ2-1|NA|TRBV12-5|17|once
TGTGCTAGTGGTCCGCAAATCTCAGGGCATTCCTACAATGAGCAGTTCTTC
CASGPQISGHSYNEQFF
>TRBJ1-5|NA|TRBV9|13|NA
TGTGCCAGCAGCGTAGACGGCAATCAGCCCCAGCATTTT
CASSVDGNQPQHF
>TRBJ1-1|NA|TRBV19|12|once
TGTGCCAGTAGTATGAGACAGTCTGAAGCTTTCTTT
CASSMRQSEAFF
>TRBJ1-2|NA|TRBV6-1|12|NA
TGTGCCAGCCGGACGGGTAACTATGGCTACACCTTC
CASRTGNYGYTF
>TRBJ2-3|NA|TRBV29-1|14|NA
TGCAGCGCCCCGCGTGGGGGGGCCGCAGATACGCAGTATTTT
CSAPRGGAADTQYF
>TRBJ2-7|NA|TRBV9|15|NA
TGTGCCAGCAGCGTAGCTCTAGCTAGCTCCTACGAGCAGTACTTC
CASSVALASSYEQYF
>TRBJ2-1|NA|TRBV29-1|12|NA
TGCAGCGCCCGACGGGCAAGCAATGAGCAGTTCTTC
CSARRASNEQFF
>TRBJ1-2|TRBD1|TRBV28|15|NA
TGTGCCAGCATCGGCTCGGGACAGGATAACTATGGCTACACCTTC
CASIGSGQDNYGYTF
>TRBJ1-3|NA|TRBV9|14|NA
TGTGCCAGCAGCGTTGGCGACTCTGGAAACACCATATATTTT
CASSVGDSGNTIYF
>TRBJ2-2|NA|TRBV10-3|15|NA
TGTGCCATCAGTGTCCCGGGAGTAGGCACCGGGGAGCTGTTTTTT
CAISVPGVGTGELFF
>TRBJ2-5|NA|TRBV1|17|NA
TGCACCAGCAGCCAAGAGGGCTTTGGCGGGAGGCGAGAGACCCAGTACTTC
CTSSQEGFGGRRETQYF
>TRBJ2-1|NA|TRBV11-3|16|few
TGTGCCAGCAGCTTAGGAGGGGCGGGATTGTGGAATGAGCAGTTCTTC
CASSLGGAGLWNEQFF
>TRBJ2-5|NA|TRBV5-6|13|NA
TGTGCCAGCAGCTTCACCCGACGGGAGACCCAGTACTTC
CASSFTRRETQYF
>TRBJ2-3|NA|TRBV7-6|16|NA
TGTGCCAGCAGCTCGGACGGCAGAACTAGCACAGATACGCAGTATTTT
CASSSDGRTSTDTQYF
>TRBJ1-5|TRBD1|TRBV5-1|14|NA
TGCGCCAGCAGTCTGACAGGGGGCGATCAGCCCCAGCATTTT
CASSLTGGDQPQHF
>TRBJ2-7|TRBD1|TRBV7-9|16|NA
TGTGCCAGCAGCTTAAATAGTGCGGGCCAGGGGGTGGAGCAGTACTTC
CASSLNSAGQGVEQYF
>TRBJ1-1|NA|TRBV2|14|NA
TGTGCCAGCGTGGGGGGGGCGCCGAACACTGAAGCTTTCTTT
CASVGGAPNTEAFF
>TRBJ1-2|NA|TRBV6-1|16|NA
TGTGCCAGCAGTGAAGGGATGGTCCTCTTTAACTATGGCTACACCTTC
CASSEGMVLFNYGYTF
>TRBJ1-2|NA|TRBV6-1|14|NA
TGTGCCAGCAGTGAAGCAGAGGGGCCCTATGGCTACACCTTC
CASSEAEGPYGYTF
>TRBJ2-3|TRBD2|TRBV9|17|NA
TGTGCCAGCAGCGACGATTTAGCGGGGGGCCTCACAGATACGCAGTATTTT
CASSDDLAGGLTDTQYF
>TRBJ2-5|NA|TRBV5-6|13|once
TGTGCCAGCAGCTTGAAACAGCAAGAGACCCAGTACTTC
CASSLKQQETQYF
>TRBJ2-1|TRBD2|TRBV18|19|once
TGTGCCAGCTCACCACCGGAGCTAGCGGGGGTCCGCTCCTACAATGAGCAGTTCTTC
CASSPPELAGVRSYNEQFF
>TRBJ1-5|NA|TRBV5-1|14|NA
TGCGCCAGCAGCCCGGGGGGGAGCAATCAGCCCCAGCATTTT
CASSPGGSNQPQHF
>TRBJ1-1|NA|TRBV9|13|NA
TGTGCCAGCAGCGTAGCGGGGAACACTGAAGCTTTCTTT
CASSVAGNTEAFF
>TRBJ2-4|TRBD1|TRBV2|16|NA
TGTGCCAGCAGCTTTGACAGGGAATTAGCCAAAAACATTCAGTACTTC
CASSFDRELAKNIQYF
>TRBJ2-7|TRBD2|TRBV27|17|NA
TGTGCCAGCACCATCTTGGGGACTAGCGGGGACTCCTACGAGCAGTACTTC
CASTILGTSGDSYEQYF
>TRBJ1-5|TRBD1|TRBV6-1|15|NA
TGTGCCAGCAGTGAAGGACAGGGCGGGTTTCAGCCCCAGCATTTT
CASSEGQGGFQPQHF